Following are 5 T cell receptor beta chains from one sample sequenced in a study of T cell responses to AZD1222 COVID-19 vaccine. Generated by immunoSEQ multiplex PCR, the TCRdb table keeps only in-frame clones and is missing some. The sample includes about 73,000 clones, approximately 89% of them seen just once. The material sequenced was peripheral blood, taken on day 0 of AZD1222 vaccination. All receptors derive from an adult in good health.

The chain has TRBV9 and TRBJ1-6, with D uncertain. Germline V gene sequence: CDR1 SGDLS, CDR2 YYNGEE. The CDR3 runs to 16 residues. V was pared by 0 bases and J by 0 bases, with 7 bases between. The CDR3 sequence: CASSVDGSSYNSPLHF. DNA of the CDR3: TGTGCCAGCAGCGTAGACGGGAGCTCCTATAATTCACCCCTCCACTTT.

The chain links TRBV24-1 to TRBJ1-5; maybe TRBD1 (5 bases). The CDR3 totals 17 residues. CDR1 and CDR2 from the germline V gene are KGHDR and SFDVKD. The germline V and J ends were trimmed by 3 bases and 5 bases, with 19 bases remaining between them. The CDR3 reads CATSDARQGGGDQPQHF. CDR3 in DNA: TGTGCCACCAGTGATGCCCGGCAAGGCGGAGGGGATCAGCCCCAGCATTTT.

The V and J genes are TRBV28 and TRBJ1-3; D might be TRBD1 (6 bases). Germline V gives CDR1 MDHEN, CDR2 SYDVKM. The CDR3 sequence is 15 residues long. The V and J ends lost 5 bases and 4 bases respectively, with 15 bases between them. CDR3 sequence (DNA): TGTGCCAGCAGTGAAACCGGGACATCGGGAAACACCATATATTTT. Translating it yields CASSETGTSGNTIYF.

V usage is TRBV27 and J usage is TRBJ2-7; D not certain. The V gene's germline CDR1 is MNHEY and CDR2 SMNVEV (reference sequence). The CDR3 runs 14 residues. Trimming stripped 0 bases from V and 2 bases from J, with 8 bases between. The CDR3 sequence is CASSLSETAYEQYF. For the CDR3, the DNA is TGTGCCAGCAGTTTATCGGAGACGGCCTACGAGCAGTACTTC.

This clone has only a few counts. V and J are TRBV7-3 and TRBJ2-1, with D possibly being TRBD1 (5 bases). CDR1 and CDR2 from the germline V gene are SGHTA and FQGTGA. CDR3 length equals 14 residues. V was trimmed by 2 bases and J by 4 bases, leaving 9 bases between them. As DNA, the CDR3 is TGTGCCAGCAGCTTACAGGGCCTTTACAATGAGCAGTTCTTC. Translated, it gives CASSLQGLYNEQFF.